The 6 T cell receptor beta chains in this list originate from one sample, sequenced in a study of T-cell reconstitution after alpha-beta-depleted transplantation in children. It was with unique molecular identifiers that the TCRbeta library was prepared. Each CDR3 protein gets one entry after TCRdb re-called the PCR reads with MiXCR. The sample has 200,000 or so distinct CDR3 sequences; 5% to 6.5% are singletons. Here the sequenced sample was PBMCs, taken before TCRalphabeta/CD19-depleted stem cell transplant. All receptors come from a girl less than two years old with combined immunodeficiency, due to receive a stem cell transplant.

Ten or more counts support this clonotype. V and J are TRBV12-3 or TRBV12-4 and TRBJ2-7; possible D gene TRBD1, 5 bases. This CDR3 region has 14 residues. V dropped 1 base and J dropped 0 bases, with 7 bases sitting between them. In DNA form, the CDR3 reads TGTGCCAGCAGTTTAGGGGGCAGCTCCTACGAGCAGTACTTC. Amino acid sequence: CASSLGGSSYEQYF.

This clonotype was counted ten times or more. The chain joins TRBV5-5 to TRBJ1-1, with unresolved D. The CDR3 is 14 amino acids. Germline V gives CDR1 SGHKS, CDR2 YYEKEE (reference sequence). V was shortened by 0 bases and J by 3 bases, with 9 bases between the two germline ends. CDR3 bases: TGTGCCAGCAGCTTGGACCCTTTTTACACTGAAGCTTTCTTT. Its protein is CASSLDPFYTEAFF. The complete variable domain, with remaining parts taken from reference TRBV5-5 and TRBJ1-1, reads DAGVTQSPTHLIKTRGQQVTLRCSPISGHKSVSWYQQVLGQGPQFIFQYYEKEERGRGNFPDRFSARQFPNYSSELNVNALLLGDSALYLCASSLDPFYTEAFFGQGTRLTVV.

This sequence joins TRBV18 and TRBJ2-1; 9 bases agree with TRBD1. The CDR3 totals 15 residues. CDR1 is KGHSH, CDR2 LQKENI, per germline. Trimming at V came to 6 bases and at J to 2 bases, leaving 5 bases not matched to a gene. CDR3 DNA: TGTGCCAGCTCTCCCGGGACAGGGACCTACAATGAGCAGTTCTTC. Encoded protein: CASSPGTGTYNEQFF. The entire variable domain, with the rest obtained from reference TRBV18 and TRBJ2-1, is as follows: NAGVMQNPRHLVRRRGQEARLRCSPMKGHSHVYWYRQLPEEGLKFMVYLQKENIIDESGMPKERFSAEFPKEGPSILRIQQVVRGDSAAYFCASSPGTGTYNEQFFGPGTRLTVL.

This clonotype was seen ten or more times. The genes are TRBV7-2 and TRBJ1-2; D is uncertain. Germline V gene lookup returns CDR1 SGHTA and CDR2 FQGNSA. The CDR3 runs to 13 residues. Trimming took off 3 bases at V and 6 bases at J, with 11 bases between the two ends. CDR3: CASSFVAGHGYTF. CDR3 in DNA: TGTGCCAGCAGCTTCGTAGCGGGCCATGGCTACACCTTC.

This clonotype was detected many times. The rearrangement uses TRBV28 and TRBJ2-3; TRBD2 matches 10 bases. The germline CDR1 and CDR2 sequences are MDHEN and SYDVKM. The J segment lost 13 bases and the V segment lost 6 bases, leaving 19 bases of the junction unmatched. This CDR3 contains 16 residues. CDR3 amino acids: CASSYYLLAGDLAEYF. The CDR3 nucleotides are TGTGCCAGCAGCTATTATCTCCTAGCGGGGGACCTCGCGGAGTATTTT. Together with reference TRBV28 and TRBJ2-3, the CDR3 gives the full variable domain: DVKVTQSSRYLVKRTGEKVFLECVQDMDHENMFWYRQDPGLGLRLIYFSYDVKMKEKGDIPEGYSVSREKKERFSLILESASTNQTSMYLCASSYYLLAGDLAEYFGPGTRLTVL.

This clonotype showed up many times. The J gene is TRBJ2-1, the V gene TRBV4-2; 10 positions match TRBD1. The CDR3 is 18 amino acids. The V gene end was trimmed by 3 bases and the J gene end by 11 bases; junction bases not matched to a gene: 19. CDR1 and CDR2 from the germline V gene are LGHNA and YNFKEQ. CDR3 DNA: TGTGCCAGCAGCCAGACGCCTACCGGGACAGGGGAAATAAGTAAGCAGTTCTTC. Protein product: CASSQTPTGTGEISKQFF.